Reported below is one T cell receptor beta chain. The data originate from a study of T cells in Graves' hyperthyroidism and ophthalmopathy. The CDR3 sequence is 12 residues long. Trimming cost V 0 bases and J 6 bases, with 7 bases left between them. Germline CDR1 is DFQATT and CDR2 is SNEGSKA (reference sequence). Diagnoses were made from clinical symptoms, serum measures (thyroxine and TRAb), thyroid ultrasound and orbital computed tomography. The authors took PBMCs from 8 to 10 ml fresh peripheral blood. The source material, RNA transcripts, was used to amplify TCR beta CDR3 regions. The TCR CDR3 was amplified in a first-round RT-PCR using the HTBI primer set. TCRdb re-analysed the multiplex PCR reads in MiXCR, keeping a single row per CDR3 protein. In the table there are about 290,000 distinct CDR3 sequences, 13% of which are singletons.

V usage is TRBV20-1 and J usage is TRBJ2-3; D not resolved. The clonotype was recovered from a woman aged 25 to 39 with Graves' hyperthyroidism that later progressed to Graves' ophthalmopathy. Sequenced: blood. The CDR3 spells CSARDLGDTQYF. The CDR3 DNA sequence: TGCAGTGCTAGAGACTTGGGGGATACGCAGTATTTT.